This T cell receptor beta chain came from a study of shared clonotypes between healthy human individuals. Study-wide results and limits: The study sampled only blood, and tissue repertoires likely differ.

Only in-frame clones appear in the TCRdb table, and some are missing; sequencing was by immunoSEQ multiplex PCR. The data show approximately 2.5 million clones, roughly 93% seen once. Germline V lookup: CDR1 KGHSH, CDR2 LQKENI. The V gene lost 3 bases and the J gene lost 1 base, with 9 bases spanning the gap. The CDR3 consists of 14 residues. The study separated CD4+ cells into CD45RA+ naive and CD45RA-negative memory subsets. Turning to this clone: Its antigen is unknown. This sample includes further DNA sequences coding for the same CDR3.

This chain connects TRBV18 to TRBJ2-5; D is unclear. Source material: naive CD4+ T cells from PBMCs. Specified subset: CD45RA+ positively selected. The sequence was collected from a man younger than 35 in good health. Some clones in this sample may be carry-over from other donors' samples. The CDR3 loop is CASSPLSSQETQYF. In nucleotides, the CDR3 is TGTGCCAGCTCACCCCTTTCGAGCCAAGAGACCCAGTACTTC.